This T cell receptor beta chain was identified during a study of regulatory T cells in long-lasting Graves disease. Study background: Patients met the persistent Graves' disease definition after over 5 years of antithyroid drugs with positive TSH receptor antibodies. Whole-study results and caveats: Repertoires from persistent disease leaned toward TRBV28, TRBJ1-2 and TRBJ2-5. A limited number of samples was an acknowledged limitation. Among the persistent patients, 2,500 to 3,000 public clonotypes were shared, more than the roughly 900 shared among new patients.

The germline V gene has CDR1 MNHGY and CDR2 SVAAGI. The CDR3 length is 17 residues. V gave up 3 bases and J gave up 4 bases; unmatched junction bases: 8. For TCR beta, libraries came from iRepertoire HTBI primers and Arm-PCR of CDR3 regions. MiXCR, applied by TCRdb to the multiplex PCR reads, yields one record per CDR3 protein. The sample lists a few hundred thousand distinct CDR3 sequences; 20% to 25% were seen once. Time point: persistent/refractory GD, antithyroid drugs over 5 years with positive TRAb. PBMCs were the source of the RNA used for TCR sequencing. The sample holds many counts of this clonotype. The antigen is undetermined.

This sequence originates from a female donor with Graves disease. The material was peripheral blood mononuclear cells (PBMCs), obtained when the disease was refractory, from a patient treated with antithyroid drugs. This chain connects TRBV6-9 to TRBJ1-6, with 8 bases aligning to TRBD1. The CDR3, as DNA: TGTGCCAGCAGTTACGCGGGCAGGGGGCCATATAATTCACCCCTCCACTTT. Translated: CASSYAGRGPYNSPLHF.